A single T cell receptor (beta chain) is shown here with its context. What it binds is unknown. The CDR3 loop spans 11 amino acids. With 1 base removed from V and 11 bases from J, the gap between germline ends came to 11 bases. Per the germline V gene, CDR1 is GTSNPN and CDR2 is SVGIG (reference sequence). The Oncomine TCR Beta short-read assay was applied to DNA of cultured CD4+ T cells. A single record per CDR3 protein comes from TCRdb applying MiXCR to the PCR reads. The table has 25,000 to 30,000 distinct CDR3 sequences, approximately 60% seen once. The sample comes from a study of vaccination and CD4 T cells after COVID-19. Study-level background: Cells received overlapping spike peptides from SARS-CoV-2, HCoV-NL63, HCoV-OC43 and HCoV-229E as stimulation.

Treatment reported: roughly 11-day PBMC culture with coronavirus spike peptide pools or control peptides (ViraFEST assay). The J gene is TRBJ1-1, the V gene TRBV30; D call uncertain. The receptor's source is a human donor who received a COVID-19 vaccine. The sequencing here drew on CD4+ T cells from blood, cultured in vitro, taken after SARS-CoV-2 vaccination. CDR3 nucleotide sequence: TGTGCCTGGAGTGGACACGCCAGGGCTTTCTTT. Amino acids: CAWSGHARAFF. Full variable domain (outside the CDR3, taken from reference TRBV30 and TRBJ1-1): SQTIHQWPATLVQPVGSPLSLECTVEGTSNPNLYWYRQAAGRGLQLLFYSVGIGQISSEVPQNLSASRPQDRQFILSSKKLLLSDSGFYLCAWSGHARAFFGQGTRLTVV.